This entry features one TCR beta chain sequence. The data derive from a study of T cells expressing NK-cell markers. For the study at large: HCMV seropositivity characterized seven of the eight sequenced donors, and seronegativity one.

Production of TCR beta cDNA relied on 5'RACE template switching with UMIs. From the 5' RACE reads, TCRdb lists one entry per CDR3 protein and no DNA. The sample data list 400,000 to 500,000 distinct CDR3 sequences. The germline V gene has CDR1 SGHDN and CDR2 FVKESK. This CDR3 is built from 13 residues. The chain joins TRBV14 to TRBJ2-7. The specimen sequenced was blood T cells: a sorted CD56 or NKG2C T cell subset, CD4+ or CD8+ T cells, or bulk PBMC T cells (not recorded which). The clonotype originates from a woman aged 18 to 75 in good health. The CDR3 loop is CASSQESRYEQYF.